Listed here are 12 T cell receptor beta chains from one sample, sequenced in a study of blood T cells in healthy people across ages. Combining a sample-barcoded 5' primer with a J-beta primer mix, a second PCR ran for 7 to 11 cycles. MiXCR was run by TCRdb on the 5' RACE reads, yielding one entry per CDR3 protein. Of 1.6 million or so distinct CDR3 sequences listed, roughly a third are singletons. Sample: blood. These receptor sequences come from a woman in her 30s in good health.

The J gene is TRBJ2-3, the V gene TRBV7-9; no clear D gene. The germline V gene has CDR1 SEHNR and CDR2 FQNEAQ (reference sequence). Trimming pared 4 bases from V and 0 bases from J, leaving 20 bases between. The CDR3 is made up of 18 amino acids. This chain's CDR3 is CASSSTTGSRNSTDTQYF. In nucleotides, the CDR3 is TGTGCCAGCAGCTCCACTACTGGATCGCGGAACAGCACAGATACGCAGTATTTT. The complete variable domain, with remaining parts taken from reference TRBV7-9 and TRBJ2-3, reads DTGVSQNPRHKITKRGQNVTFRCDPISEHNRLYWYRQTLGQGPEFLTYFQNEAQLEKSRLLSDRFSAERPKGSFSTLEIQRTEQGDSAMYLCASSSTTGSRNSTDTQYFGPGTRLTVL.

This clonotype has more than one count but fewer than ten. The V and J genes are TRBV27 and TRBJ2-5, with 7 bases fitting TRBD1. Germline V gene data show CDR1 as MNHEY and CDR2 as SMNVEV (reference sequence). This CDR3 has 14 amino acids. V lost 4 bases and J lost 9; bases outside the gene matches: 11. This chain's CDR3 is CASSSGGPAEAQYF. CDR3 bases: TGTGCCAGCAGTTCAGGGGGACCCGCTGAAGCCCAGTACTTC.

This clonotype occurred many times. The CDR3 nucleotides are TGCAGCGTTGGCCGGGACCGCTACTACGAGCAGTACTTC. This gives the protein CSVGRDRYYEQYF. The rearrangement uses TRBV29-1 and TRBJ2-7; either TRBD1 or TRBD2 may supply D (5 bases each). This CDR3 has 13 amino acids. Per germline, CDR1 SQVTM and CDR2 ANQGSEA. V lost 4 bases, J lost 3 bases, and 13 bases lay in between.

The CDR3 region is CASSFEGKDSGANVLTF. The DNA for the CDR3 is TGTGCCAGCAGTTTTGAGGGTAAAGATTCTGGGGCCAACGTCCTGACTTTC. The gene calls are TRBV27 and TRBJ2-6, with D possibly matching TRBD2 (5 bases). V was pared by 3 bases and J by 1 base, with 13 bases between. The CDR3 runs to 17 residues. Germline lookup yields CDR1 MNHEY and CDR2 SMNVEV (reference sequence).

This sequence joins TRBV27 and TRBJ1-2; the D gene is possibly TRBD1 (5 bases). The CDR3 extends over 14 amino acids. In germline, CDR1 is MNHEY, CDR2 SMNVEV (reference sequence). Trimming cost V 2 bases and J 7 bases, with 14 bases left between them. The CDR3 DNA reads as TGTGCCAGCAGTTTAGGGGGGTCCGTAGTTGGCTACACCTTC. It yields the protein CASSLGGSVVGYTF.

This clonotype turned up a few times. The chain uses TRBV29-1 and TRBJ2-1; the match to TRBD2 covers 7 bases. V lost 7 bases to trimming and J lost 0 bases; unmatched junction nucleotides: 6. Germline lookup yields CDR1 SQVTM and CDR2 ANQGSEA. This CDR3 has 14 amino acids. The CDR3 DNA reads as TGCAGCGCGTTCGGCGGGAGCTCCTACAATGAGCAGTTCTTC. Translating gives CSAFGGSSYNEQFF.

As for this clonotype: One junction end disagrees with the germline gene, perhaps due to a read error. The genes are TRBV11-2 and TRBJ2-7; D ambiguous. This CDR3 contains 15 residues. CDR1 SGHAT and CDR2 FQNNGV come from the germline V gene. CDR3 residues: CACSLNGQPSYEQYF. CDR3 DNA: TGTGCCTGCAGCTTAAACGGTCAGCCCTCCTACGAGCAGTACTTC.

This clonotype has just one count. One end of the junction does not line up with germline, which may come from a read error. V is TRBV9 and J is TRBJ2-2, with D maybe TRBD2 (5 bases). Germline loops: CDR1 SGDLS, CDR2 YYNGEE. This CDR3 comprises 16 residues. CDR3 region: CASSVGGRRNTGERFF. The CDR3 region has the DNA TGTGCCAGCAGCGTAGGAGGGAGAAGGAACACCGGGGAGCGGTTTTTT.

V gene TRBV4-1 combines with J gene TRBJ2-1; D unresolved. CDR3 size: 16 residues. Trimming removed 0 bases at V and 2 bases at J, with 11 bases between. Germline CDR1 and CDR2: MGHRA and YSYEKL. Here the CDR3 reads CASSQEAPPTYNEQFF. CDR3 bases: TGCGCCAGCAGCCAAGAAGCCCCACCGACCTACAATGAGCAGTTCTTC.

The gene calls are TRBV6-1 and TRBJ2-7; 8 bases line up with TRBD2. Germline CDR1 is MNHNS and CDR2 is SASEGT. Unmatched junction bases numbered 8, after V lost 2 bases and J lost 5 bases. This CDR3 comprises 15 residues. The CDR3 DNA follows: TGTGCCAGCAGTGAATCCGGGAGGGCCATACACGAGCAGTACTTC. Its protein product is CASSESGRAIHEQYF.

V usage is TRBV20-1 and J usage is TRBJ2-1; D gene ambiguous. Germline-derived CDR1 and CDR2 are DFQATT and SNEGSKA (reference sequence). The CDR3 is 11 residues long. Trimming removed 6 bases at V and 10 bases at J, with 13 bases between. CDR3 in DNA: TGCAGTGCCACCGCGTTTGGAGAGCAGTTCTTC. Encoded protein: CSATAFGEQFF.

This clonotype was found many times. The chain is built from TRBV7-7 and TRBJ2-7, with a possible D match to TRBD2 (6 bases). CDR1 is SSHAT and CDR2 is FNYEAQ in the germline V gene (reference sequence). This CDR3 is built from 14 residues. Trimming left V 5 bases short and J 3 bases short, with 14 bases between. Here the CDR3 reads CASSQGLGHYEQYF. The CDR3 nucleotides are TGTGCCAGCAGCCAGGGACTGGGGCACTACGAGCAGTACTTC.